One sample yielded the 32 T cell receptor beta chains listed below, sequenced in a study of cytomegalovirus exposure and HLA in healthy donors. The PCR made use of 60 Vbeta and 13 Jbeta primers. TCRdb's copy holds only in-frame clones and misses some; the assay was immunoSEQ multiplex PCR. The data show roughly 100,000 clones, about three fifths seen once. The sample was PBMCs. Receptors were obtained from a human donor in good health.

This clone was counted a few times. The CDR3 DNA sequence: TGTGCCAGCAGTGAAAAGAGCTATGGCTACACCTTC. This encodes CASSEKSYGYTF. The chain links TRBV6-1 to TRBJ1-2, with unresolved D. This CDR3 comprises 12 residues. Germline loops: CDR1 MNHNS, CDR2 SASEGT. V was trimmed by 2 bases and J by 4 bases, leaving 5 bases between them.

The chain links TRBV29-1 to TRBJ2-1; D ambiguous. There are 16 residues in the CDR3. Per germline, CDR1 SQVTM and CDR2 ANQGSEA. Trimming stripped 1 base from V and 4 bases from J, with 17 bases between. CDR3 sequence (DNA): TGCAGCGTTGAAGTTTTTAGATCGGGTGTGTACAATGAGCAGTTCTTC. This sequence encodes CSVEVFRSGVYNEQFF.

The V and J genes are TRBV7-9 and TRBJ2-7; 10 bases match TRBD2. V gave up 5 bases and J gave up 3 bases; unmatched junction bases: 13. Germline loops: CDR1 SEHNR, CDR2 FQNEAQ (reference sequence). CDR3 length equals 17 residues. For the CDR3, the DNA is TGTGCCAGCAGCGACGGCGGCTCGCTAGCGGGAGTCTACGAGCAGTACTTC. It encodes CASSDGGSLAGVYEQYF.

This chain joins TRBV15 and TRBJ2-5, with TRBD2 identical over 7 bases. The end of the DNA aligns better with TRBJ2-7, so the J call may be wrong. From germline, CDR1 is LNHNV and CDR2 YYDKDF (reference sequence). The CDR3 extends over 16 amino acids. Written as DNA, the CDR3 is TGTGCCACCAGCATGGGACTATCTAGCGGCCAATACGAGCAGTACTTC. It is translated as CATSMGLSSGQYEQYF.

The CDR3 DNA reads as TGTGCCAGTAGCCTTCTGACAGCCAACTATGGCTACACCTTC. Translation gives CASSLLTANYGYTF. This chain uses TRBV19 with TRBJ1-2; D possibly corresponds to TRBD1 (5 bases). CDR1 is LNHDA, CDR2 SQIVND, per germline (reference sequence). The CDR3 is made up of 14 amino acids. The ends were cut back, 6 bases at V and 2 bases at J, with 13 bases in the middle.

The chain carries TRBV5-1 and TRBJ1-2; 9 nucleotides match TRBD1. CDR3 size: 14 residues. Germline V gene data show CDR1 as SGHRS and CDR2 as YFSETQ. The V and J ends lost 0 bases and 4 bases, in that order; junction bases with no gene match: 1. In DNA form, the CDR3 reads TGCGCCAGCAGCTTGGGACAGGGGGGCTATGGCTACACCTTC. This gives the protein CASSLGQGGYGYTF. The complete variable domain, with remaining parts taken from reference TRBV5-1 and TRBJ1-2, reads KAGVTQTPRYLIKTRGQQVTLSCSPISGHRSVSWYQQTPGQGLQFLFEYFSETQRNKGNFPGRFSGRQFSNSRSEMNVSTLELGDSALYLCASSLGQGGYGYTFGSGTRLTVV.

The CDR3 protein is CASRPSDRIYEQYF. CDR3 bases: TGTGCCAGCAGGCCCTCGGACAGGATCTACGAGCAGTACTTC. The chain is built from TRBV27 and TRBJ2-7; 7 nucleotides line up with TRBD1. The CDR3 spans 14 residues. After removal of 6 bases from V and 3 bases from J, the junction contained 8 bases not matched to a gene. Germline assignment: CDR1 MNHEY and CDR2 SMNVEV (reference sequence).

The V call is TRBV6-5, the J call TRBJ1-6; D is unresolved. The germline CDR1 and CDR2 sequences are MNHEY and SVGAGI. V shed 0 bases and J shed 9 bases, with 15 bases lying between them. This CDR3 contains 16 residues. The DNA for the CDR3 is TGTGCCAGCAGTTACTCCCCGGGTGCGGGATCTTCACCCCTCCACTTT. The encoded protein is CASSYSPGAGSSPLHF.

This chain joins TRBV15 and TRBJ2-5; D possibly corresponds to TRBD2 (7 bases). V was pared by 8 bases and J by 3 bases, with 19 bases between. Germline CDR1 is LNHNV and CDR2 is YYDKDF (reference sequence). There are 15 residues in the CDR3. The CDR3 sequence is CATSTQGGGKETQYF. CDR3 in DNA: TGTGCCACCTCTACCCAAGGGGGAGGGAAAGAGACCCAGTACTTC. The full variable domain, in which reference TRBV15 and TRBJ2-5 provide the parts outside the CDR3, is DAMVIQNPRYQVTQFGKPVTLSCSQTLNHNVMYWYQQKSSQAPKLLFHYYDKDFNNEADTPDNFQSRRPNTSFCFLDIRSPGLGDTAMYLCATSTQGGGKETQYFGPGTRLLVL.

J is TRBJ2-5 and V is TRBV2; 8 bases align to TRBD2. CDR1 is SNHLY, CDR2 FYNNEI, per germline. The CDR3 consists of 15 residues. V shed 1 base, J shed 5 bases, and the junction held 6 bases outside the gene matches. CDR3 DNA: TGTGCCAGCAGTGAAGTCGCGGGAGGATCCGAGACCCAGTACTTC. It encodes CASSEVAGGSETQYF.

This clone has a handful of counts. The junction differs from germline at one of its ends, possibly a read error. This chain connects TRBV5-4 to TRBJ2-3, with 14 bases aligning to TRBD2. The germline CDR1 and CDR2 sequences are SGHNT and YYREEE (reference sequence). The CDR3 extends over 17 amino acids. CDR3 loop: CASSRGGTSGSRDTQYF. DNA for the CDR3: TGTGCCAGCAGCCGGGGCGGGACTAGCGGGAGCAGAGATACGCAGTATTTT.

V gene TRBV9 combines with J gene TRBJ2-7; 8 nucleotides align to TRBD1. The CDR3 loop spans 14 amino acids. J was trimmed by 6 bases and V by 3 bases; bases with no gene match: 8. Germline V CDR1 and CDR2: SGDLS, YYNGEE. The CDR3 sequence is CASSASGQAVEQYF. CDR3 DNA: TGTGCCAGCAGCGCTTCGGGACAGGCCGTCGAGCAGTACTTC. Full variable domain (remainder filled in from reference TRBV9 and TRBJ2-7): DSGVTQTPKHLITATGQRVTLRCSPRSGDLSVYWYQQSLDQGLQFLIQYYNGEERAKGNILERFSAQQFPDLHSELNLSSLELGDSALYFCASSASGQAVEQYFGPGTRLTVT.

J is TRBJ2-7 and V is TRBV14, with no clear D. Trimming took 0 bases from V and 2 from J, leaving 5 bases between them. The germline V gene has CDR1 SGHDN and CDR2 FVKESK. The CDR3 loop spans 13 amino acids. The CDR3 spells CASSQDRTYEQYF. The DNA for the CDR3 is TGTGCCAGCAGCCAAGACAGGACCTACGAGCAGTACTTC.

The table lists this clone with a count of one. The CDR3 loop reads CSASLRYEQYF. The CDR3 coding sequence is TGCAGTGCTAGTTTGCGGTACGAGCAGTACTTC. V usage is TRBV20-1 and J usage is TRBJ2-7; D is undetermined. The ends were cut back, 3 bases at V and 4 bases at J, with 7 bases in the middle. This CDR3 has 11 amino acids. Germline V gene data show CDR1 as DFQATT and CDR2 as SNEGSKA (reference sequence).

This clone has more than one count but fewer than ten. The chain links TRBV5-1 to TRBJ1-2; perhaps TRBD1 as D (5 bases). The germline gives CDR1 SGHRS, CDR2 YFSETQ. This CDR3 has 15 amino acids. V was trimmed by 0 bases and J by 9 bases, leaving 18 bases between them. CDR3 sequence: CASSLVTGPGLSYTF. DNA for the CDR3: TGCGCCAGCAGCTTGGTAACAGGCCCAGGTTTAAGCTACACCTTC.

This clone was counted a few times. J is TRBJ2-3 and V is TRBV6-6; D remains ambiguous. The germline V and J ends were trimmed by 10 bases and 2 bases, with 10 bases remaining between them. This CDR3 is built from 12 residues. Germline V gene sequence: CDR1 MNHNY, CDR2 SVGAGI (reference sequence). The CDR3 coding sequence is TGTGCCACCCTATGGGCCACAGATACGCAGTATTTT. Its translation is CATLWATDTQYF.

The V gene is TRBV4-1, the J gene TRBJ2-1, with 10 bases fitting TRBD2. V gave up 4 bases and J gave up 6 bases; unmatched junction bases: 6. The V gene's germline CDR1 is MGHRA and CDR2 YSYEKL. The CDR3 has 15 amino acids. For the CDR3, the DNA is TGCGCCAGCAGCCGGCCGGGACTAGCGTCCAATGAGCAGTTCTTC. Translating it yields CASSRPGLASNEQFF.

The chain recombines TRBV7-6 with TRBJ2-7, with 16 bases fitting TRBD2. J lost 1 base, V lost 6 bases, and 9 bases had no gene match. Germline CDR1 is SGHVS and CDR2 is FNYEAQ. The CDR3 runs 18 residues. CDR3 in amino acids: CASSSSGLAGGKSYEQYF. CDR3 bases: TGTGCCAGCAGTTCGTCGGGACTAGCGGGAGGGAAGTCCTACGAGCAGTACTTC.

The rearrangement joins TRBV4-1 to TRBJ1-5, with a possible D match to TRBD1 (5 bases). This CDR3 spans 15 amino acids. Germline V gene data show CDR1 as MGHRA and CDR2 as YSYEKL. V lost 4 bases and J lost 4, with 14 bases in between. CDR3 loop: CASSPRQGVNQPQHF. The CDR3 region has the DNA TGCGCCAGCAGCCCAAGGCAAGGGGTTAATCAGCCCCAGCATTTT.

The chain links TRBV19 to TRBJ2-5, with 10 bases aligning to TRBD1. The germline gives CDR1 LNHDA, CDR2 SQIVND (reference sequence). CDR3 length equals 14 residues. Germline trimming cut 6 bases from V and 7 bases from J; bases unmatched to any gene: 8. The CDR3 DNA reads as TGTGCCAGTAGGGGGACAGGGGAAGCAGGGACCCAGTACTTC. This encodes CASRGTGEAGTQYF.

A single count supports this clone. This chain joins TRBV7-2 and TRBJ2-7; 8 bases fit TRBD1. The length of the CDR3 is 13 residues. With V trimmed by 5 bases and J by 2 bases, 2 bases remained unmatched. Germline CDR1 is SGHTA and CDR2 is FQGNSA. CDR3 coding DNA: TGTGCCAGCAGCCGGGGACAGGCCTACGAGCAGTACTTC. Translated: CASSRGQAYEQYF.

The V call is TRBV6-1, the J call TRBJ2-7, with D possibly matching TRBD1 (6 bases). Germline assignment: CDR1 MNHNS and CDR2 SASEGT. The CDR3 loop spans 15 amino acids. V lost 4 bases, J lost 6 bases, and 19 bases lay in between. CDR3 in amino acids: CASSVWGHGRSEQYF. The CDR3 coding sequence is TGTGCCAGCAGTGTGTGGGGGCATGGAAGGAGCGAGCAGTACTTC.

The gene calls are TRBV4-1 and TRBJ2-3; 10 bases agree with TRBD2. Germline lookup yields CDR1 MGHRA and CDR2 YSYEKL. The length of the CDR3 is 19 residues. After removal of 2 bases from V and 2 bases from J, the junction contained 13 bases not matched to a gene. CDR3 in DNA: TGCGCCAGCAGCCAACGTTGGGGGAGCGGGGGGGGATACACAGATACGCAGTATTTT. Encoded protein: CASSQRWGSGGGYTDTQYF.

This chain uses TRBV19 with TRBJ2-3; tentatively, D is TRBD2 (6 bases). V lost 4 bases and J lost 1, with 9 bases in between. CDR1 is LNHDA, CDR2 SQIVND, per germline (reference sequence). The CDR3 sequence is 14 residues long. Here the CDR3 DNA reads TGTGCCAGTAGTAAGTGGGAGGGCACAGATACGCAGTATTTT. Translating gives CASSKWEGTDTQYF.

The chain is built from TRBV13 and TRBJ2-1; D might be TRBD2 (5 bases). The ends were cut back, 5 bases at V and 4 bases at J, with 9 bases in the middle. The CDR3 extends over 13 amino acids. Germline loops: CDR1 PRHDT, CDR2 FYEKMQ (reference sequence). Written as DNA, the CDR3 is TGTGCCAGCAGCCGAAAGCGGTACAATGAGCAGTTCTTC. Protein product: CASSRKRYNEQFF.

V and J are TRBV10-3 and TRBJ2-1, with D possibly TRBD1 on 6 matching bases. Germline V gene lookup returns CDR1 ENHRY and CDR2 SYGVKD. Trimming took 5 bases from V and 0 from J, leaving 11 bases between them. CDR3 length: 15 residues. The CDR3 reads CAISRTASSYNEQFF. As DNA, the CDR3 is TGTGCCATCAGTAGGACAGCTAGCTCCTACAATGAGCAGTTCTTC.

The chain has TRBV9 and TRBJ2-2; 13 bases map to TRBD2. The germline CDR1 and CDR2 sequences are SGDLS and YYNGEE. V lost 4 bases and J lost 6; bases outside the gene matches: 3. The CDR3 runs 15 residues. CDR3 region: CASSTSGRGAGELFF. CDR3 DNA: TGTGCCAGCAGCACTAGCGGGAGGGGAGCCGGGGAGCTGTTTTTT.

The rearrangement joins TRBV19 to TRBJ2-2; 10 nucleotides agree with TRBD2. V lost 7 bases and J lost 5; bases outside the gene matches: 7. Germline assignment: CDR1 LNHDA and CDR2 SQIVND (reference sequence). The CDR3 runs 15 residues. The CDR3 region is CASMLAGEGTGELFF. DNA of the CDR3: TGTGCCAGTATGCTAGCGGGAGAGGGAACCGGGGAGCTGTTTTTT.

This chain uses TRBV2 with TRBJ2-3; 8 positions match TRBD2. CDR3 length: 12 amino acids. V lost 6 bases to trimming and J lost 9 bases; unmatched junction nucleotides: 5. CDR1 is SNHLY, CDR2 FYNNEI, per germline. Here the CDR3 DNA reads TGTGCCAGCAGGCTCGGGGGGGACACGCAGTATTTT. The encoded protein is CASRLGGDTQYF.

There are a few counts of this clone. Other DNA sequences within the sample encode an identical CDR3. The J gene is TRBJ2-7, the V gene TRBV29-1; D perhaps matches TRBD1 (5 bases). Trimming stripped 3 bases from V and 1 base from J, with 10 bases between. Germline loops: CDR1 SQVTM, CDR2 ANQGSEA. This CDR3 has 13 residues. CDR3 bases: TGCAGCGTTGAGCCCCAGGGATCCTACGAGCAGTACTTC. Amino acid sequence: CSVEPQGSYEQYF.

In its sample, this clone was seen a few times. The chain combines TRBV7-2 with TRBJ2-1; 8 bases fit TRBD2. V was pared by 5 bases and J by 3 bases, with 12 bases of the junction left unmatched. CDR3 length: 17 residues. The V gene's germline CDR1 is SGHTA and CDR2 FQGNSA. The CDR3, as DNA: TGTGCCAGCAGCCCACAAGGGACTAGTATTCTCTACAATGAGCAGTTCTTC. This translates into CASSPQGTSILYNEQFF.

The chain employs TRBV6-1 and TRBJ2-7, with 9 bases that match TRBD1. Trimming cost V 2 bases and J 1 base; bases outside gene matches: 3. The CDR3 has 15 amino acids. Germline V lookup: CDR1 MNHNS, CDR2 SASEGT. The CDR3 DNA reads TGTGCCAGCAGTGAAAAGGGGACAGGGTCCTACGAGCAGTACTTC. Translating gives CASSEKGTGSYEQYF.